This TCR beta chain was identified in a study of T cells in Graves' hyperthyroidism and ophthalmopathy. RNA transcripts provided the source from which TCR beta CDR3 regions were amplified. First-round RT-PCR with HTBI primers amplified the TCR CDR3 region. TCRdb re-called the multiplex PCR reads through MiXCR, storing one row per CDR3 protein. The sample yields approximately 430,000 distinct CDR3 sequences, 15% to 19% seen once. This CDR3 region has 13 residues. Per germline, CDR1 DFQATT and CDR2 SNEGSKA (reference sequence). Trimming took off 6 bases at V and 3 bases at J, with 15 bases between the two ends. Patients with uncontrolled infections, other autoimmune diseases, pregnancy or lactation were excluded. Used for diagnoses were clinical symptoms, serum thyroxine and TRAb, thyroid ultrasound and orbital computed tomography. The table lists this clonotype with many counts.

The sequencing input was blood. The chain employs TRBV20-1 and TRBJ2-7; D is possibly TRBD2 (5 bases). The receptor's source is a woman aged 18-29 years with Graves' hyperthyroidism. In nucleotides, the CDR3 is TGCAGTGCCAAAGGACTGGCCGACTACGAGCAGTACTTC. Protein sequence: CSAKGLADYEQYF.